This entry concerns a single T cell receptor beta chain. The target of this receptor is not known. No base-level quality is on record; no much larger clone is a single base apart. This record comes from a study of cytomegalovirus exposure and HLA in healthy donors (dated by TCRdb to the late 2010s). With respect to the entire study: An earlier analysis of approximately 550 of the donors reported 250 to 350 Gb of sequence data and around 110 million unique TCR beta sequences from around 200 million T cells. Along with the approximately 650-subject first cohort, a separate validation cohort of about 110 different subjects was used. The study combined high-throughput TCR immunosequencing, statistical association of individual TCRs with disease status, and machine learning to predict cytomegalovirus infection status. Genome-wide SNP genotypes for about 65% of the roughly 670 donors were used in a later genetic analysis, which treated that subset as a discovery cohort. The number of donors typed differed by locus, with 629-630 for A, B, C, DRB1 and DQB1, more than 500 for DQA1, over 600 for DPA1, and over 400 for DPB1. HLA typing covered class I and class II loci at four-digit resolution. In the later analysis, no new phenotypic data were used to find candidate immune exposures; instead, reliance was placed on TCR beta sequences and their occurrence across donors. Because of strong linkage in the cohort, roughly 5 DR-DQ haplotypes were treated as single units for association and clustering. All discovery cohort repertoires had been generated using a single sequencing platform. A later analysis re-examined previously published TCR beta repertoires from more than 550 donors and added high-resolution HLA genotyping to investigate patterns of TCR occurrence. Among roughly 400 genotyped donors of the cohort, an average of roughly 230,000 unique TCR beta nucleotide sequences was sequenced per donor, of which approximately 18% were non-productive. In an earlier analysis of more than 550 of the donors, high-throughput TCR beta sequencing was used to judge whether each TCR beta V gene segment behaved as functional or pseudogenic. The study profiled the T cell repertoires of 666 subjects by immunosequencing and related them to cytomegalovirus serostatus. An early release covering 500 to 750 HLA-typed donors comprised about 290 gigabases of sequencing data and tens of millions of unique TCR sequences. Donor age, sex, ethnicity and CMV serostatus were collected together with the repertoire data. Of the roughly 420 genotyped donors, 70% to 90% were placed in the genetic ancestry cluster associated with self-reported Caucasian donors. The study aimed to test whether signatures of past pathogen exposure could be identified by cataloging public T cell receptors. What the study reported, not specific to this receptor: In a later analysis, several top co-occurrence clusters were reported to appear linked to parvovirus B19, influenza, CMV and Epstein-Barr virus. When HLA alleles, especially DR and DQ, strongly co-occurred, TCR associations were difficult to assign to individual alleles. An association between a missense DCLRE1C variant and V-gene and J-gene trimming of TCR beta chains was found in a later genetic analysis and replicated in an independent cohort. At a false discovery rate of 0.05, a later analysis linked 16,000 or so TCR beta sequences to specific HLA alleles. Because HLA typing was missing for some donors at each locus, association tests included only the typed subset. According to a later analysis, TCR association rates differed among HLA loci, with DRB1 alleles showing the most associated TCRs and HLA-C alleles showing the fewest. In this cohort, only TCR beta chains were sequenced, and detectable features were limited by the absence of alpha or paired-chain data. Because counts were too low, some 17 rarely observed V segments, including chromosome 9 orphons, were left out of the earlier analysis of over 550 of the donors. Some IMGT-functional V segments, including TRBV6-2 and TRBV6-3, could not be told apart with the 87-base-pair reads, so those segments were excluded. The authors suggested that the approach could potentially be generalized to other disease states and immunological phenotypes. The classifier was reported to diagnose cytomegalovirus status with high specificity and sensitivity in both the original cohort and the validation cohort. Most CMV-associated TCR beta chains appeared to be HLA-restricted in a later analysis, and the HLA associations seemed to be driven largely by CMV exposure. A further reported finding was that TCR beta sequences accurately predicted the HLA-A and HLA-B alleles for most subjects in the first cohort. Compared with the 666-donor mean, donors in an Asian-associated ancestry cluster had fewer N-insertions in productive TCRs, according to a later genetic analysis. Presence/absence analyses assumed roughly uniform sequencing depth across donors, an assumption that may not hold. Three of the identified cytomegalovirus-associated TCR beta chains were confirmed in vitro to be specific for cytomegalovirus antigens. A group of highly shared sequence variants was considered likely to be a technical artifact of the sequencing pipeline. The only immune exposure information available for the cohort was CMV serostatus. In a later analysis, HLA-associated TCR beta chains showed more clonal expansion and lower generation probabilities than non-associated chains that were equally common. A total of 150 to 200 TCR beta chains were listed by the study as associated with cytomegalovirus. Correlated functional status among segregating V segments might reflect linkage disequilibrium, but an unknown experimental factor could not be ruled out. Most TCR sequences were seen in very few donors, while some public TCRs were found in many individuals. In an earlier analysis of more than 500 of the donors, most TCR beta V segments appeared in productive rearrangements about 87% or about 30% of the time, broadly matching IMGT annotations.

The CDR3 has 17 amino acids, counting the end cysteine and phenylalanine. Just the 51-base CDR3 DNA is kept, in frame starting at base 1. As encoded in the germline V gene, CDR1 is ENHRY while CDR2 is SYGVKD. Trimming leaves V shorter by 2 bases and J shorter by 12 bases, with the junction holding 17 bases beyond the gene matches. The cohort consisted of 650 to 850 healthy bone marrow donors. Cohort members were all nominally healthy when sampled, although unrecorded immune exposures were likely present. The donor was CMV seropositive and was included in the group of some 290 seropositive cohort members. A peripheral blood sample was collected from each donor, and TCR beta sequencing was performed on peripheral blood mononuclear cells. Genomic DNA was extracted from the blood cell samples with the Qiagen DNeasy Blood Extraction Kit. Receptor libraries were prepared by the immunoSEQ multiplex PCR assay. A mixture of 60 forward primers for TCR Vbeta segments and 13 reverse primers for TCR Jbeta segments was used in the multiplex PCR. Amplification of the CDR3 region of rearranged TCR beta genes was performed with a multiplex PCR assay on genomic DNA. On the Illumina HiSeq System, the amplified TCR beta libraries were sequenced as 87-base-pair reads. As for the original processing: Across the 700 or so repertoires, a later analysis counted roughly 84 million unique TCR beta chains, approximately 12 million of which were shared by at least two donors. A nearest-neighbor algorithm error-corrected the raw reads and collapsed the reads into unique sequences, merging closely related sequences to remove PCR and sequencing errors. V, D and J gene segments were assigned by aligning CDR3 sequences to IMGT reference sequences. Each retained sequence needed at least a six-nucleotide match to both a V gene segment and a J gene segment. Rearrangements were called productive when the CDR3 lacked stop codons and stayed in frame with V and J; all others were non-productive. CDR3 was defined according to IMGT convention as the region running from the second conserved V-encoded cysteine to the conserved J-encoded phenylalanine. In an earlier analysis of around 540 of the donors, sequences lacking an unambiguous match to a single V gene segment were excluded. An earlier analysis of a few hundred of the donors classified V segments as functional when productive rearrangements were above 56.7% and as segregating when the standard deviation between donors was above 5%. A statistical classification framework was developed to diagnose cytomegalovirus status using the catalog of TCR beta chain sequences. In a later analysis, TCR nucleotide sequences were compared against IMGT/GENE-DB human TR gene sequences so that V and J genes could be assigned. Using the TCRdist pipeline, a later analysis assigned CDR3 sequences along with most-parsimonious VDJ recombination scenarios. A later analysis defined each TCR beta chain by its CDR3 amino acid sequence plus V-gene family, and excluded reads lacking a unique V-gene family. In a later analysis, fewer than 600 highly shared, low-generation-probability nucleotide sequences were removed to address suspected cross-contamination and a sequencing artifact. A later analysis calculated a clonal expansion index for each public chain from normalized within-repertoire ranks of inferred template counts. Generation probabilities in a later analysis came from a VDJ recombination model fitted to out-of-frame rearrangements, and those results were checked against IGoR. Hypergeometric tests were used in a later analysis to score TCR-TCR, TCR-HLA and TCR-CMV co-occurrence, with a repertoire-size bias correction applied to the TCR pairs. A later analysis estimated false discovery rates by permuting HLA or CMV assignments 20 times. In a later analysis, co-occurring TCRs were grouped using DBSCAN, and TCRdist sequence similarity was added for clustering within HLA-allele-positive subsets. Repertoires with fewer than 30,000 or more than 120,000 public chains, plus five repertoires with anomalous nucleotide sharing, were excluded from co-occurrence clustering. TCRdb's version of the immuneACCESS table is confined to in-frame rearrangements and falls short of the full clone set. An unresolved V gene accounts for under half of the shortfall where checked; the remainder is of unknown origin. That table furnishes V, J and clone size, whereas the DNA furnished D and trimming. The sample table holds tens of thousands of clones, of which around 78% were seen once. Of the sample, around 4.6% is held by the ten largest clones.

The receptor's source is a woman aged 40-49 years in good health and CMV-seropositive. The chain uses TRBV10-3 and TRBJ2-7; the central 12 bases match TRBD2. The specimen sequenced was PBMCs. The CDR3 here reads CAISEPIGSSGRAWMYF. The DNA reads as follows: TGTGCCATCAGTGAGCCTATTGGGTCTAGCGGGAGGGCCTGGATGTACTTC.